A single sample is the source of the 14 T cell receptor beta chains below, sequenced in a study of shared clonotypes between healthy human individuals. The naive CD8 fraction comprised CD45RO-negative cells positively selected for CCR7 and excluded terminally differentiated effector memory CD45RA+ cells. Data came from immunoSEQ multiplex PCR; TCRdb stores just in-frame clones and leaves some out. Of around 2,100,000 clones in the sample, just under 95% are singletons; the top ten hold around 1.2%. Sequenced material: naive CD8+ T cells sorted from blood. These receptors came from a man in his late teens or twenties in good health.

V gene TRBV9 combines with J gene TRBJ2-1, with D possibly matching TRBD1 (6 bases). Germline lookup yields CDR1 SGDLS and CDR2 YYNGEE. The CDR3 is made up of 16 amino acids. The ends were cut back, 0 bases at V and 4 bases at J, with 14 bases in the middle. CDR3: CASSVEGDPIYNEQFF. For the CDR3, the DNA is TGTGCCAGCAGCGTAGAGGGGGACCCAATATACAATGAGCAGTTCTTC.

The V and J genes are TRBV5-8 and TRBJ2-7, with 10 nucleotides matching TRBD2. Germline V gives CDR1 SGHTS, CDR2 YDEGEE. The CDR3 length is 14 residues. With V trimmed by 3 bases and J by 3 bases, 3 bases remained unmatched. The CDR3: CASSSGTSDYEQYF. The DNA of the CDR3 is TGTGCCAGCAGCTCCGGGACTAGCGACTACGAGCAGTACTTC.

The gene calls are TRBV13 and TRBJ2-7; 8 bases map to TRBD2. Germline CDR1 and CDR2: PRHDT and FYEKMQ (reference sequence). CDR3 length: 14 residues. Trimming at V came to 4 bases and at J to 2 bases, leaving 4 bases not matched to a gene. CDR3 DNA sequence: TGTGCCAGCAGCTCGCGGGGGGCGACCTACGAGCAGTACTTC. Its translation is CASSSRGATYEQYF.

This sequence joins TRBV7-9 and TRBJ1-4, with no clear D. V shed 5 bases and J shed 1 base, with 8 bases lying between them. CDR3 length: 14 residues. The germline V gene encodes CDR1 SEHNR and CDR2 FQNEAQ (reference sequence). For the CDR3, the DNA is TGTGCCAGCAGCGGTTGGGGAACTAATGAAAAACTGTTTTTT. This codes for CASSGWGTNEKLFF.

The J gene is TRBJ1-1, the V gene TRBV7-9; D is possibly TRBD1 (6 bases). The V gene's germline CDR1 is SEHNR and CDR2 FQNEAQ (reference sequence). The germline V and J ends were trimmed by 1 base and 1 base, with 7 bases remaining between them. The CDR3 runs 14 residues. CDR3 bases: TGTGCCAGCAGCTTAGAGGGACAGAACACTGAAGCTTTCTTT. Amino acid sequence: CASSLEGQNTEAFF.

The rearrangement uses TRBV9 and TRBJ2-2; 7 positions agree with TRBD1. The germline CDR1 and CDR2 sequences are SGDLS and YYNGEE. This CDR3 has 17 residues. V was clipped by 0 bases and J by 3 bases; unmatched bases: 8. CDR3 region: CASSVARKDRHTGELFF. The CDR3 DNA follows: TGTGCCAGCAGCGTAGCTAGGAAGGACAGGCACACCGGGGAGCTGTTTTTT. The full variable domain, its missing parts supplied by reference TRBV9 and TRBJ2-2, is DSGVTQTPKHLITATGQRVTLRCSPRSGDLSVYWYQQSLDQGLQFLIQYYNGEERAKGNILERFSAQQFPDLHSELNLSSLELGDSALYFCASSVARKDRHTGELFFGEGSRLTVL.

The chain uses TRBV11-2 and TRBJ2-7; 8 nucleotides align to TRBD1. Germline V gives CDR1 SGHAT, CDR2 FQNNGV. This CDR3 is 14 amino acids long. The V segment lost 5 bases and the J segment 4 bases; nucleotides outside the gene matches: 7. DNA of the CDR3: TGTGCCAGCAGCGAGTCAGGGGGCGGGTACGAGCAGTACTTC. Its translation: CASSESGGGYEQYF.

This chain links TRBV2 with TRBJ2-3; D possibly matches TRBD1 or TRBD2 (5 bases each). This CDR3 comprises 13 residues. The ends were cut back, 6 bases at V and 2 bases at J, with 9 bases in the middle. From germline, CDR1 is SNHLY and CDR2 FYNNEI. This CDR3 reads CASRFGTTDTQYF. For the CDR3, the DNA is TGTGCCAGCAGATTTGGGACCACAGATACGCAGTATTTT.

The count of this clone is one. CDR3 protein: CASSPDWIATDTQYF. As DNA, the CDR3 is TGTGCCAGCAGCCCCGACTGGATTGCCACAGATACGCAGTATTTT. The rearrangement uses TRBV7-9 and TRBJ2-3; D is unresolved. V dropped 5 bases and J dropped 2 bases, with 14 bases sitting between them. Germline V CDR1 and CDR2: SEHNR, FQNEAQ (reference sequence). The CDR3 is 15 amino acids.

The rearrangement uses TRBV30 and TRBJ2-2, with 10 bases that match TRBD1. V gave up 1 base and J gave up 4 bases; unmatched junction bases: 6. The CDR3 loop spans 16 amino acids. Germline V gene data show CDR1 as GTSNPN and CDR2 as SVGIG (reference sequence). Here the CDR3 reads CAWSGADRGGTGELFF. CDR3 coding DNA: TGTGCCTGGAGTGGTGCGGACAGGGGGGGCACCGGGGAGCTGTTTTTT.

The chain has TRBV10-2 and TRBJ1-5; TRBD1 matches 9 bases. Germline-derived CDR1 and CDR2 are WSHSY and SAAADI. This CDR3 region has 14 residues. Trimming at V came to 4 bases and at J to 6 bases, leaving 4 bases not matched to a gene. CDR3 DNA: TGCGCCAGCAGTGCACAGGGGGCGGCTCAGCCCCAGCATTTT. Residues: CASSAQGAAQPQHF.

To note about this clone: Within the sample, other DNA sequences also encode this same CDR3. The J gene is TRBJ1-1, the V gene TRBV28, with TRBD1 matching over 7 bases. This CDR3 has 15 amino acids. With V trimmed by 2 bases and J by 2 bases, 5 bases remained unmatched. CDR1 is MDHEN and CDR2 is SYDVKM in the germline V gene. CDR3 sequence: CASSLAGTVNTEAFF. In DNA form, the CDR3 reads TGTGCCAGCAGTTTAGCGGGGACAGTCAACACTGAAGCTTTCTTT.

As regards this clone: This sample includes further DNA sequences coding for the same CDR3. The chain is built from TRBV7-3 and TRBJ2-1; a possible D gene is TRBD2 (6 bases). V lost 5 bases to trimming and J lost 0 bases, with 11 bases between them. Germline values: CDR1 SGHTA, CDR2 FQGTGA. The CDR3 is made up of 15 amino acids. The CDR3 protein is CASSAGGSSYNEQFF. In DNA form, the CDR3 reads TGTGCCAGCAGCGCCGGGGGTAGCTCCTACAATGAGCAGTTCTTC.

The V gene is TRBV27, the J gene TRBJ2-1; TRBD2 agrees at 11 bases. Germline V gene sequence: CDR1 MNHEY, CDR2 SMNVEV (reference sequence). Unmatched junction bases numbered 3, after V lost 8 bases and J lost 3 bases. The CDR3 spans 14 residues. The CDR3 region has the DNA TGTGCCAGCCTCGGGACTAGCGGCTACAATGAGCAGTTCTTC. Protein sequence: CASLGTSGYNEQFF.